This T cell receptor (beta chain) was sequenced for a study of blood T cell repertoires in COVID-19. Looking at the study overall: Sites in the United States, Italy and Spain provided acute and convalescent COVID-19 samples. PBMCs, B-cell-depleted T cells, or T cells were the source of the cDNA or gDNA that made up the material.

Original analysis: Amplification with reference gene primers provided the estimates of nucleated cell counts. Produced via immunoSEQ multiplex PCR; TCRdb's table is partial and in-frame only. V and J calls and clone size follow that table, whereas D and trimming were derived from the DNA. The data show approximately 80,000 clones, with less than 95% seen just once and 0.95% to 1.3% held by the top ten. This TCR derives from a woman aged 45-59 years in a cohort sampled during active COVID-19. Sample: peripheral blood.

The CDR3 is CASSPGTPGTDTQYF. CDR3 nucleotide sequence: TGTGCCAGCAGCCCTGGGACACCCGGCACAGATACGCAGTATTTT. The chain carries TRBV3-1 (or the pseudogene TRBV3-2) and TRBJ2-3, with D maybe TRBD1 (6 bases). CDR1 and CDR2 (germline): LGHDT, YNNKEL (reference sequence). V lost 4 bases to trimming and J lost 1 base, with 12 bases between them. There are 15 residues in the CDR3.